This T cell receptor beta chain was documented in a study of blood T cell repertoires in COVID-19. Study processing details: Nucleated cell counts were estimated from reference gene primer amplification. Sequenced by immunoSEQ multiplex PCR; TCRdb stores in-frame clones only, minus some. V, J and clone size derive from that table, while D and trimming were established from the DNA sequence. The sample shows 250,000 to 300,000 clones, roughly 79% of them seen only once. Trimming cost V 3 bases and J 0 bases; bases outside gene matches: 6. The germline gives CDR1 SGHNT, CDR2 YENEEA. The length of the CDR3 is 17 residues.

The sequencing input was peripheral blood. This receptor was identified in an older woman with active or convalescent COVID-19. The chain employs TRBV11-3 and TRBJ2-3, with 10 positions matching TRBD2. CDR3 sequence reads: CASSLDSGGLSTDTQYF. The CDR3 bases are TGTGCCAGCAGCTTGGATAGCGGGGGGCTTAGCACAGATACGCAGTATTTT.